The 8 T cell receptor beta chains below were found in one sample sequenced in a study of blood T cell repertoires in COVID-19. Repertoires were generated with immunoSEQ multiplex PCR, while TCRdb's copy carries only in-frame clones and drops some. The profile shows 170,000 or so clones, roughly 84% of them singletons. Sequenced input: PBMCs or T cells enriched from blood (not recorded which). These TCRs come from a woman aged 50 to 65 who had recovered from COVID-19.

The J gene is TRBJ1-2, the V gene TRBV12-3 or TRBV12-4; D gene uncertain. The V and J ends lost 3 bases and 7 bases respectively, with 9 bases between them. The CDR3 extends over 12 amino acids. The CDR3 DNA reads TGTGCCAGCAGTTTGGTTGGAGCTGGCTACACCTTC. Translating it yields CASSLVGAGYTF.

The rearrangement uses TRBV6-6 and TRBJ1-1; 9 bases are a match to TRBD1. The CDR3 length is 16 residues. The V segment lost 4 bases and the J segment 4 bases; nucleotides outside the gene matches: 10. Germline CDR1 is MNHNY and CDR2 is SVGAGI (reference sequence). Here the CDR3 reads CASSLGQGGSRTEAFF. The DNA of the CDR3 is TGTGCCAGCAGTTTGGGACAGGGAGGTAGTCGCACTGAAGCTTTCTTT.

This clone showed up just a few times. The gene calls are TRBV4-2 and TRBJ1-1; maybe TRBD1 (6 bases). V was trimmed by 4 bases and J by 0 bases, leaving 15 bases between them. The CDR3 totals 16 residues. The V gene's germline CDR1 is LGHNA and CDR2 YNFKEQ. DNA of the CDR3: TGTGCCAGCAGCCCCCGGGGGGCAGGGGTGAACACTGAAGCTTTCTTT. Amino acid sequence: CASSPRGAGVNTEAFF.

This clone showed up just once. The J gene is TRBJ1-1, the V gene TRBV7-9, with D perhaps matching TRBD1 (6 bases). From germline, CDR1 is SEHNR and CDR2 FQNEAQ (reference sequence). The CDR3 totals 14 residues. Trimming pared 5 bases from V and 1 base from J, leaving 11 bases between. Here the CDR3 DNA reads TGTGCCAGCAGCAAAGGACAGCCGAACACTGAAGCTTTCTTT. Translating it yields CASSKGQPNTEAFF.

CDR3 sequence (DNA): TGTGCCAGCAGATACGACACCTACGAGCAGTACTTC. It encodes CASRYDTYEQYF. The V gene is TRBV7-2, the J gene TRBJ2-7; the D is unclear. The CDR3 consists of 12 residues. V dropped 6 bases and J dropped 2 bases, with 8 bases sitting between them. CDR1 is SGHTA and CDR2 is FQGNSA in the germline V gene.

This clone has just a few counts. The rearrangement joins TRBV27 to TRBJ1-6; perhaps TRBD1 as D (5 bases). V lost 5 bases and J lost 9, with 11 bases in between. The CDR3 contains 13 residues. From germline, CDR1 is MNHEY and CDR2 SMNVEV (reference sequence). For the CDR3, the DNA is TGTGCCAGCAGTGCCAGGGTTCCTTCACCCCTCCACTTT. Translating gives CASSARVPSPLHF.

This chain links TRBV23-1 with TRBJ1-5; TRBD1 is a possible D gene (6 bases). TRBV23-1 is assigned to the ORF class and has an uncertain function. The V end lost 1 base, the J end lost 6 bases, and 25 bases lay between the germline ends. The CDR3 covers 19 residues. The DNA for the CDR3 is TGCGCCAGCAGTCAATTAACTGTGGGGGGGGCAAAACGGTGTCAGCCCCAGCATTTT. Amino acids: CASSQLTVGGAKRCQPQHF.

Concerning this clone itself: Other nucleotide sequences from this sample produce the same CDR3. The genes are TRBV4-3 and TRBJ2-1; the D is unclear. The length of the CDR3 is 16 residues. V lost 1 base, J lost 3 bases, and 13 bases lay in between. Per the germline V gene, CDR1 is LGHNA and CDR2 is YSLEER. Here the CDR3 reads CASSQGQDPLYNEQFF. In nucleotides, the CDR3 is TGCGCCAGCAGCCAAGGACAAGACCCTCTCTACAATGAGCAGTTCTTC.